The clone carrying this TCR beta chain was detected a few times. Authors' analysis steps: Estimates of nucleated cell counts were drawn from the amplification of reference gene primers. Generated by immunoSEQ multiplex PCR, the TCRdb table keeps only in-frame clones and is missing some. Clone size and V and J calls were adopted from that table, with D and trimming inferred from the DNA. The profile shows 150,000 or so clones, approximately 82% of them singletons. This entry comes from a study of blood T cell repertoires in COVID-19. V dropped 2 bases and J dropped 2; count of bases not matched to a gene: 6. In germline, CDR1 is SQVTM, CDR2 ANQGSEA. This CDR3 is 15 amino acids long.

The source of this sequence is a woman of 80 years or more with acute or convalescent COVID-19. Sample: peripheral blood. The chain uses TRBV29-1 and TRBJ2-1; 7 bases align to TRBD1. The CDR3 sequence is CSVESDRVTYNEQFF. CDR3 DNA sequence: TGCAGCGTTGAAAGTGACAGGGTCACCTACAATGAGCAGTTCTTC.